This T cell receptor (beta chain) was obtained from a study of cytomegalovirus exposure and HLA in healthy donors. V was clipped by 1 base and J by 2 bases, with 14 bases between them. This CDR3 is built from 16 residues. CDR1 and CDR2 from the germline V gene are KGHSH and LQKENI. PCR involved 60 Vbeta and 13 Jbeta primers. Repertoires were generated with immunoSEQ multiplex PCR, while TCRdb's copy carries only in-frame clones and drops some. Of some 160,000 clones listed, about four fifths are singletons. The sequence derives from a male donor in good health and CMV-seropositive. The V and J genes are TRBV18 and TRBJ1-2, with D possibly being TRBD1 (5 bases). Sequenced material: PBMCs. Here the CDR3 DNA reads TGTGCCAGCTCACCACTCCAGGGTTTGCGAAACTATGGCTACACCTTC. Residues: CASSPLQGLRNYGYTF.